The rows below give T cell receptor beta chains drawn from one sample of a study of radiation and T cells in renal cell carcinoma. Measured with immunoSEQ multiplex PCR; TCRdb has only the in-frame clones, and not every one. The sample has about 40,000 clones, roughly 82% seen once. Source: blood, taken from a patient whose treatment included radiotherapy and nephrectomy. Receptor source: a woman between 65 and 79 years old with renal cell carcinoma. Each CDR3 is given with its conserved first and last residue. The D gene is left open where the match is weak. Clone size appears in some rows only: once, few, many, or a class for an expanded clone.

D: TRBD1
J: TRBJ1-2
V: TRBV4-1
size: .
DNA: TGCGCCAGCAGCCAAGGGACAGGGACCTATGGCTACACCTTC
CDR3: CASSQGTGTYGYTF

D: .
J: TRBJ1-1
V: TRBV29-1
size: once
DNA: TGCAGCGTTGAAGAATACAGGGTGGTCACTGAAGCTTTCTTT
CDR3: CSVEEYRVVTEAFF

D: TRBD1
J: TRBJ2-1
V: TRBV18
size: .
DNA: TGTGCCAGCTCACCTGGGACAGGCCAGAGGCAGTTCTTC
CDR3: CASSPGTGQRQFF

D: .
J: TRBJ2-5
V: TRBV5-6
size: .
DNA: TGTGCCAGCAGCTTGCAGGGGGGGGAGACCCAGTACTTC
CDR3: CASSLQGGETQYF

D: TRBD1
J: TRBJ1-3
V: TRBV19
size: once
DNA: TGTGCCAGTAGTACAACAGGGGCCTCTGGAAACACCATATATTTT
CDR3: CASSTTGASGNTIYF

D: TRBD1
J: TRBJ1-2
V: TRBV7-2
size: .
DNA: TGTGCCAGCAGCTCATTGGACCAGGGGGCGTTTATCTATGGCTACACCTTC
CDR3: CASSSLDQGAFIYGYTF

D: .
J: TRBJ2-5
V: TRBV29-1
size: .
DNA: TGCAGCGTGGAAGGGAGCGGAGAGACCCAGTACTTC
CDR3: CSVEGSGETQYF

D: .
J: TRBJ1-1
V: TRBV11-1
size: .
DNA: TGTGCCAGCAGCACGACAGGGAACACTGAAGCTTTCTTT
CDR3: CASSTTGNTEAFF

D: TRBD1
J: TRBJ1-4
V: TRBV18
size: once
DNA: TGTGCCAGCTCACCAGGACAGGCCTTAACTAATGAAAAACTGTTTTTT
CDR3: CASSPGQALTNEKLFF

D: TRBD1
J: TRBJ2-3
V: TRBV11-1
size: .
DNA: TGTGCCAGCAGCCTAGACAGGGGGCAAACAGATACGCAGTATTTT
CDR3: CASSLDRGQTDTQYF

D: .
J: TRBJ2-3
V: TRBV2
size: .
DNA: TGTGCCAGCAGTCGGGACAGCACAGATACGCAGTATTTT
CDR3: CASSRDSTDTQYF

D: .
J: TRBJ2-7
V: TRBV6-1
size: .
DNA: TGTGCCAGCAGTGATCTTCTATACACCTACGAGCAGTACTTC
CDR3: CASSDLLYTYEQYF

D: .
J: TRBJ1-3
V: TRBV7-9
size: .
DNA: TGTGCCAGCAGCTTAGCAGGGGGTTCTGGAAACACCATATATTTT
CDR3: CASSLAGGSGNTIYF

D: .
J: TRBJ1-1
V: TRBV30
size: .
DNA: TGTGCCTGGACTCGGGCAGTGAACACTGAAGCTTTCTTT
CDR3: CAWTRAVNTEAFF

D: .
J: TRBJ1-3
V: TRBV5-4
size: .
DNA: TGTGCCAGCAGCTTGGATTCTGGGCCGGGAAACACCATATATTTT
CDR3: CASSLDSGPGNTIYF

D: TRBD1
J: TRBJ1-1
V: TRBV5-4
size: .
DNA: TGTGCCAGCAGCTTGGCTCAGAGGACAGGGTCGAACACTGAAGCTTTCTTT
CDR3: CASSLAQRTGSNTEAFF

D: .
J: TRBJ1-5
V: TRBV2
size: .
DNA: TGTGCCAGCAGACGAATGCTGGGACACGGGGAGGCCCAGCCCCAGCATTTT
CDR3: CASRRMLGHGEAQPQHF

D: .
J: TRBJ2-6
V: TRBV7-9
size: .
DNA: TGTGCCAGCAGCCGGACGGGGGATGGGGCCAACGTCCTGACTTTC
CDR3: CASSRTGDGANVLTF

D: TRBD2
J: TRBJ2-1
V: TRBV7-7
size: .
DNA: TGTGCCAGCAGCCCGGGACTAGCGGGAGGTATATATGAGCAGTTCTTC
CDR3: CASSPGLAGGIYEQFF

D: .
J: TRBJ1-2
V: TRBV10-3
size: .
DNA: TGTGCCATCAGTGACCCCGGGAGAAGGTTTGGCTACACCTTC
CDR3: CAISDPGRRFGYTF

D: .
J: TRBJ1-6
V: TRBV18
size: .
DNA: TGTGCCAGCTCATTACGACAGGATTCACCCCTCCACTTT
CDR3: CASSLRQDSPLHF

D: TRBD1
J: TRBJ2-5
V: TRBV19
size: .
DNA: TGTGCCAGTAGTATACGAGGACAGGGAAGGGAGACCCAGTACTTC
CDR3: CASSIRGQGRETQYF

D: .
J: TRBJ2-7
V: TRBV18
size: .
DNA: TGTGCCAGCTCACCGACGGGGGGCCACTACGAGCAGTACTTC
CDR3: CASSPTGGHYEQYF

D: .
J: TRBJ2-5
V: TRBV14
size: .
DNA: TGTGCCAGCAGCAACGCCTCCGGATTCTCCCAAGAGACCCAGTACTTC
CDR3: CASSNASGFSQETQYF

D: .
J: TRBJ2-2
V: TRBV27
size: .
DNA: TGTGCCAGCAGTTTAACGTCCCGGTCTGGGGAGCTGTTTTTT
CDR3: CASSLTSRSGELFF

D: .
J: TRBJ2-6
V: TRBV18
size: once
DNA: TGTGCCAGCTCACCAGGGGCCTCTGGGGCCAACGTCCTGACTTTC
CDR3: CASSPGASGANVLTF

D: TRBD2
J: TRBJ2-1
V: TRBV5-1
size: .
DNA: TGCGCCAGCAGACCTAGCGGGAGTTACAATGAGCAGTTCTTC
CDR3: CASRPSGSYNEQFF

D: .
J: TRBJ1-5
V: TRBV6-6
size: .
DNA: TGTGCCAGCAGTCCCAATAGCAATCAGCCCCAGCATTTT
CDR3: CASSPNSNQPQHF

D: .
J: TRBJ2-2
V: TRBV19
size: .
DNA: TGTGCCAGTAGTCTGAACGGGGCCGGCACCGGGGAGCTGTTTTTT
CDR3: CASSLNGAGTGELFF

D: .
J: TRBJ2-5
V: TRBV9
size: .
DNA: TGTGCCAGCAGTCCCCGGCTAGGGGAGTCGTGGGAGACCCAGTACTTC
CDR3: CASSPRLGESWETQYF

D: TRBD1
J: TRBJ2-1
V: TRBV6-1
size: .
DNA: TGTGCCAGCACTAAGGACAGGCTCCGGGGGCAGTTCTTC
CDR3: CASTKDRLRGQFF

D: .
J: TRBJ1-4
V: TRBV5-1
size: .
DNA: TGCGCCAGCAGCTTGACAGGTTTAAATGAAAAACTGTTTTTT
CDR3: CASSLTGLNEKLFF

D: .
J: TRBJ1-1
V: TRBV18
size: few
DNA: TGTGCCAGCTCACCCCGACGGGGAGCGGCTGAAGCTTTCTTT
CDR3: CASSPRRGAAEAFF

D: .
J: TRBJ2-7
V: TRBV5-1
size: .
DNA: TGCGCCAGCAGCTTGGGAGCGAGAGCCTTCGACGAGCAGTACTTC
CDR3: CASSLGARAFDEQYF

D: TRBD1
J: TRBJ2-7
V: TRBV11-2
size: .
DNA: TGTGCCAGCAGCTCAACAACTCCGGGACAGCTTCTCTACGAGCAGTACTTC
CDR3: CASSSTTPGQLLYEQYF

D: TRBD1
J: TRBJ1-3
V: TRBV14
size: .
DNA: TGTGCCAGCAGCCCGGGACAGCGAAGCTCTGGAAACACCATATATTTT
CDR3: CASSPGQRSSGNTIYF

D: .
J: TRBJ1-2
V: TRBV5-1
size: .
DNA: TGCGCCAGCAAGGAGGGGATAGGGACCGACTATGGCTACACCTTC
CDR3: CASKEGIGTDYGYTF

D: .
J: TRBJ1-5
V: TRBV6-5
size: .
DNA: TGTGCCAGCAGTTACTCAGGGTATGGCAATCAGCCCCAGCATTTT
CDR3: CASSYSGYGNQPQHF

D: TRBD1
J: TRBJ1-3
V: TRBV5-1
size: .
DNA: TGCGCCAGCAGCACCGGGACAGTGAGTTCTGGAAACACCATATATTTT
CDR3: CASSTGTVSSGNTIYF

D: .
J: TRBJ2-7
V: TRBV14
size: .
DNA: TGTGCCAGCAGCCAAGAAGTATCCCGCCGGGTTACCTACGAGCAGTACTTC
CDR3: CASSQEVSRRVTYEQYF